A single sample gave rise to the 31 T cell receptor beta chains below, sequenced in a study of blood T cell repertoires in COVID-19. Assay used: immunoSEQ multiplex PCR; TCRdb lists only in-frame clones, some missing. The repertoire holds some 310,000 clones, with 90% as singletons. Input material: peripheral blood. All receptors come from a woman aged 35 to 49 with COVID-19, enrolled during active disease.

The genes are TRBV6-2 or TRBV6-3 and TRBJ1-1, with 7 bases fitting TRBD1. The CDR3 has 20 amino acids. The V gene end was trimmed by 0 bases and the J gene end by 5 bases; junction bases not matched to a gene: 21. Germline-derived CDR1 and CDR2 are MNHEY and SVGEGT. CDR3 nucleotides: TGTGCCAGCAGTTACTCCCCTAATATCCTACAGGGGACCCGGGAGACTGAAGCTTTCTTT. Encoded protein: CASSYSPNILQGTRETEAFF.

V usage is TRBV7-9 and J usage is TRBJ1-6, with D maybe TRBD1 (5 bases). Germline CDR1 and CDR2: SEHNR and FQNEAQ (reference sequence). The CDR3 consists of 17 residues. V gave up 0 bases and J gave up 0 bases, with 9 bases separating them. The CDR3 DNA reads TGTGCCAGCAGCTTAGCGGCAGGGCCCTCCTATAATTCACCCCTCCACTTT. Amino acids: CASSLAAGPSYNSPLHF.

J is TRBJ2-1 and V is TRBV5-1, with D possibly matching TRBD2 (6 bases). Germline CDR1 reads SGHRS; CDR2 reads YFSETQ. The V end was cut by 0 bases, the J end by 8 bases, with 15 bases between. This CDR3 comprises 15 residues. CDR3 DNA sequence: TGCGCCAGCAGCTTGGAGGCGGGGCCAGGCTATGAGCAGTTCTTC. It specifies CASSLEAGPGYEQFF.

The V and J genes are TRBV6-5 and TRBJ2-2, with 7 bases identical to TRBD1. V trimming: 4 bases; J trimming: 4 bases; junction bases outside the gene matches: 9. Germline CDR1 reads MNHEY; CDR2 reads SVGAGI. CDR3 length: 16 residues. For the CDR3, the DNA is TGTGCCAGCAGTTCCCCCCGACAGGGTGGCACCGGGGAGCTGTTTTTT. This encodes CASSSPRQGGTGELFF.

The CDR3 nucleotides are TGTGCCAGCAGCTCGAAAACTACGAGATCCCAAGAGACCCAGTACTTC. Translating it yields CASSSKTTRSQETQYF. This chain connects TRBV5-4 to TRBJ2-5; D not certain. There are 16 residues in the CDR3. The germline V and J ends were trimmed by 3 bases and 1 base, with 16 bases remaining between them. The V gene's germline CDR1 is SGHNT and CDR2 YYREEE (reference sequence).

CDR3 nucleotide sequence: TGTGCCAGCAGCCAAAGGGGACCGACGCGGGGGGGAAACTACAATGAGCAGTTCTTC. It encodes CASSQRGPTRGGNYNEQFF. The rearrangement joins TRBV3-1 (or the pseudogene TRBV3-2) to TRBJ2-1; 9 bases agree with TRBD2. Trimming cost V 2 bases and J 3 bases; bases outside gene matches: 14. Germline values: CDR1 LGHDT, CDR2 YNNKEL (reference sequence). The CDR3 runs 19 residues.

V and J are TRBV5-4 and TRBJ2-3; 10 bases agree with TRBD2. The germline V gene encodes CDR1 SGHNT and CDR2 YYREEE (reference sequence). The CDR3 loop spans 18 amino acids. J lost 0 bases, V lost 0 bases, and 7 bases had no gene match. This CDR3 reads CASSLGGGLAASTDTQYF. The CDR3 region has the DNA TGTGCCAGCAGCTTGGGGGGAGGACTAGCGGCAAGCACAGATACGCAGTATTTT.

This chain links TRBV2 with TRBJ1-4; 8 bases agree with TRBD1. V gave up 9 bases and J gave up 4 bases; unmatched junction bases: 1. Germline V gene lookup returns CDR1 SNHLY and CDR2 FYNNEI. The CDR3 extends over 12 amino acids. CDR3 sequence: CARGQDNEKLFF. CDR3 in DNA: TGTGCCAGGGGACAGGATAATGAAAAACTGTTTTTT. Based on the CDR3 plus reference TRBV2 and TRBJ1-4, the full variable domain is EPEVTQTPSHQVTQMGQEVILRCVPISNHLYFYWYRQILGQKVEFLVSFYNNEISEKSEIFDDQFSVERPDGSNFTLKIRSTKLEDSAMYFCARGQDNEKLFFGSGTQLSVL.

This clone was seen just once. The CDR3 DNA reads TGCGCCAGCAGCCAGGACGAACCGACAGGGGGGATTTCCTACGAGCAGTACTTC. Amino acids: CASSQDEPTGGISYEQYF. The V and J genes are TRBV4-3 and TRBJ2-7; 9 bases are a match to TRBD1. Per the germline V gene, CDR1 is LGHNA and CDR2 is YSLEER. Germline trimming cut 3 bases from V and 1 base from J; bases unmatched to any gene: 13. The CDR3 has 18 residues.

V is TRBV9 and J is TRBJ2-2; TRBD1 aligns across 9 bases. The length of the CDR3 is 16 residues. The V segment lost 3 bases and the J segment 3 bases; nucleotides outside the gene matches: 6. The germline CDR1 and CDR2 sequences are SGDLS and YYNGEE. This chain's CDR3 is CASSAGGQGYTGELFF. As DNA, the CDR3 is TGTGCCAGCAGCGCGGGGGGACAGGGATACACCGGGGAGCTGTTTTTT.

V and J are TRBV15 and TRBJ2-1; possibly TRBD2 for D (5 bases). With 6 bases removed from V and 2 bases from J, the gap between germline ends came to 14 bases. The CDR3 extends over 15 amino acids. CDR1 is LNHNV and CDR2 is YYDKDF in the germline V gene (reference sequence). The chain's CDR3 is CATSRDGMAYNEQFF. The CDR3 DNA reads TGTGCCACCAGTCGTGACGGGATGGCCTACAATGAGCAGTTCTTC. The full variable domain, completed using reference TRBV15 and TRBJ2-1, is DAMVIQNPRYQVTQFGKPVTLSCSQTLNHNVMYWYQQKSSQAPKLLFHYYDKDFNNEADTPDNFQSRRPNTSFCFLDIRSPGLGDTAMYLCATSRDGMAYNEQFFGPGTRLTVL.

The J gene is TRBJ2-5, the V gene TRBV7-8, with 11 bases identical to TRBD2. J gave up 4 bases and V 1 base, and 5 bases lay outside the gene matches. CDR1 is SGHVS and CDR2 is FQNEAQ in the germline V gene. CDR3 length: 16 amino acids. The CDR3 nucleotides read TGTGCCAGCAGCTTAGAAACTAGCGGGAGTACAGAGACCCAGTACTTC. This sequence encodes CASSLETSGSTETQYF.

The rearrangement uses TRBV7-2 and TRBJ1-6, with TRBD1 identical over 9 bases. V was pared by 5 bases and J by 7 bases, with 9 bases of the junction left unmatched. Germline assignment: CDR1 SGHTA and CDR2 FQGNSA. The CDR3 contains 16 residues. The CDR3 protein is CASSPTGGWDNSPLHF. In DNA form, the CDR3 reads TGTGCCAGCAGCCCTACAGGGGGCTGGGACAATTCACCCCTCCACTTT.

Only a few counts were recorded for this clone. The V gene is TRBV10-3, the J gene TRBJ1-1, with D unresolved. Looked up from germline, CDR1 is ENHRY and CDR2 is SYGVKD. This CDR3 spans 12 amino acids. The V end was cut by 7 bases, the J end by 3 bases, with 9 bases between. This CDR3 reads CAIMGGDTEAFF. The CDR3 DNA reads TGTGCCATCATGGGTGGAGACACTGAAGCTTTCTTT.

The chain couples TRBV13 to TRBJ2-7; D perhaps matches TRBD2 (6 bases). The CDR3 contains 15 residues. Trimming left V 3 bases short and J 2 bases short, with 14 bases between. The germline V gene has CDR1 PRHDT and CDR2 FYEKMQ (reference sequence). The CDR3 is CASSFLSGGAYEQYF. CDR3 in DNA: TGTGCCAGCAGCTTTCTTTCGGGCGGGGCCTACGAGCAGTACTTC.

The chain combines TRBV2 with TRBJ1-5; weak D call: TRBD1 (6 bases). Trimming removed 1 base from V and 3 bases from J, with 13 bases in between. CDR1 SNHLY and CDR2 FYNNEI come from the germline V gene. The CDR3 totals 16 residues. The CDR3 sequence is CASSEEGGQINQPQHF. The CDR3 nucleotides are TGTGCCAGCAGTGAAGAGGGCGGACAGATCAATCAGCCCCAGCATTTT.

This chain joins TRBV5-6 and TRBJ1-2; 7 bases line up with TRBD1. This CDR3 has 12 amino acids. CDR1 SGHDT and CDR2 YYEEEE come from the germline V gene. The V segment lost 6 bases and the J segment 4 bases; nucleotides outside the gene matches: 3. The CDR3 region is CASNEGAYGYTF. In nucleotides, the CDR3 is TGTGCCAGCAATGAGGGGGCCTATGGCTACACCTTC.

CDR3 in DNA: TGCAGCGTAAGCCCCCTTGGTTTGAACACTGAAGCTTTCTTT. It yields the protein CSVSPLGLNTEAFF. The V and J genes are TRBV29-1 and TRBJ1-1; D is undetermined. Germline CDR1 is SQVTM and CDR2 is ANQGSEA. The CDR3 length is 14 residues. V shed 6 bases and J shed 0 bases, with 14 bases lying between them. Full variable domain (outside the CDR3, taken from reference TRBV29-1 and TRBJ1-1): SAVISQKPSRDICQRGTSLTIQCQVDSQVTMMFWYRQQPGQSLTLIATANQGSEATYESGFVIDKFPISRPNLTFSTLTVSNMSPEDSSIYLCSVSPLGLNTEAFFGQGTRLTVV.

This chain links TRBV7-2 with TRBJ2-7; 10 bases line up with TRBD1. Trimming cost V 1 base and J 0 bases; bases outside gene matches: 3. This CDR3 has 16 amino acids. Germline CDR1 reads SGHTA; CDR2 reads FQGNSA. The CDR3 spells CASSLGGQGFSYEQYF. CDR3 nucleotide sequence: TGTGCCAGCAGCTTAGGGGGACAGGGGTTCTCCTACGAGCAGTACTTC.

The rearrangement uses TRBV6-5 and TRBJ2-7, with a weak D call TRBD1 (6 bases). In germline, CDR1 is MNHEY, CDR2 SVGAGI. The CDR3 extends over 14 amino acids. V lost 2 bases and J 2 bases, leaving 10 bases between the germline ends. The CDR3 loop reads CASSYGQLAYEQYF. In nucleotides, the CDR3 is TGTGCCAGCAGTTACGGACAGTTGGCCTACGAGCAGTACTTC.

Written as DNA, the CDR3 is TGCGCCAGCAGCTGGGGTTGGGGTAGCGGGGGCCCCTACAATGAGCAGTTCTTC. The encoded protein is CASSWGWGSGGPYNEQFF. This rearrangement joins TRBV5-1 to TRBJ2-1, with 9 bases lining up with TRBD2. The CDR3 contains 18 residues. Germline V gene lookup returns CDR1 SGHRS and CDR2 YFSETQ. The ends lost 3 bases at V and 2 bases at J; junction bases unmatched: 12.

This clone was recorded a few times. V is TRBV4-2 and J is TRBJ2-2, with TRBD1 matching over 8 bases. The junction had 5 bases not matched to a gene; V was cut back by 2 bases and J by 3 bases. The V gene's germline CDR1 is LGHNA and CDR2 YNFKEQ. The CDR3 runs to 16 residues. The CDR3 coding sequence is TGTGCCAGCAGCCAACCGGACAGGGCCTACACCGGGGAGCTGTTTTTT. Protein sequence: CASSQPDRAYTGELFF.

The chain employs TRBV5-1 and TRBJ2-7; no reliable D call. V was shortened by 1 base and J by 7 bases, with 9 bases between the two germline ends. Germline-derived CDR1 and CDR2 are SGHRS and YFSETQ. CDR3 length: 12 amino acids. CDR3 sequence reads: CASSLPTPEQYF. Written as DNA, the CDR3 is TGCGCCAGCAGCTTGCCGACACCAGAGCAGTACTTC.

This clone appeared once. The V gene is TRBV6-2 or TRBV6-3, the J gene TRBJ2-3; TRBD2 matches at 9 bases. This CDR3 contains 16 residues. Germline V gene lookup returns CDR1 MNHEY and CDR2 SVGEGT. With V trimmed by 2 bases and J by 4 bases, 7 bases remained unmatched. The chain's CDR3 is CASSYNSGGTADTQYF. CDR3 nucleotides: TGTGCCAGCAGTTACAATAGCGGGGGAACGGCAGATACGCAGTATTTT.

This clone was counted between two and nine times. The CDR3 sequence is CASSQTTGTEAFF. The CDR3 coding sequence is TGCGCCAGCAGCCAGACAACAGGGACTGAAGCTTTCTTT. The chain combines TRBV4-3 with TRBJ1-1; a possible D gene is TRBD1 (6 bases). CDR1 is LGHNA and CDR2 is YSLEER in the germline V gene. V dropped 3 bases and J dropped 5 bases, with 10 bases sitting between them. This CDR3 is built from 13 residues.

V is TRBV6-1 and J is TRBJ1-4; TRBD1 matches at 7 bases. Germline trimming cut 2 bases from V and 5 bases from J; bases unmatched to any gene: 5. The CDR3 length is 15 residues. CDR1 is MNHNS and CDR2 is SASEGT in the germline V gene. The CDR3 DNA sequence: TGTGCCAGCAGTGAATATGAGGGGGCGAATGAAAAACTGTTTTTT. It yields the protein CASSEYEGANEKLFF.

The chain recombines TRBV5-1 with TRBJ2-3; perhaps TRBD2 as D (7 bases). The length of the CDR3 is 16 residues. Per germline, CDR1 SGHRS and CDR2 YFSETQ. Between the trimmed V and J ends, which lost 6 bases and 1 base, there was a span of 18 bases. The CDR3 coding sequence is TGCGCCAGCAAGGTTTGGGGGGGGCCGGGCACAGATACGCAGTATTTT. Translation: CASKVWGGPGTDTQYF.

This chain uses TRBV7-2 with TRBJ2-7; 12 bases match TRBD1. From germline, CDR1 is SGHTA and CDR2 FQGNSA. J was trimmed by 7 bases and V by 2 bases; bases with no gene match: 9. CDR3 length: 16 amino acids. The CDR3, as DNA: TGTGCCAGCAGCTTACGGTCGGGACAGGGGGCAGGTGAGCAGTACTTC. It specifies CASSLRSGQGAGEQYF. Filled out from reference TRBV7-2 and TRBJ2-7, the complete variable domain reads GAGVSQSPSNKVTEKGKDVELRCDPISGHTALYWYRQSLGQGLEFLIYFQGNSAPDKSGLPSDRFSAERTGGSVSTLTIQRTQQEDSAVYLCASSLRSGQGAGEQYFGPGTRLTVT.

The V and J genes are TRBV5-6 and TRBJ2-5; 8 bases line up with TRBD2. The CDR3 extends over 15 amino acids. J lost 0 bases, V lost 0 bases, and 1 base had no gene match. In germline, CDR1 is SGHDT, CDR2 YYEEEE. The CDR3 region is CASSLVAGYQETQYF. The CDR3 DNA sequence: TGTGCCAGCAGCTTGGTAGCGGGGTACCAAGAGACCCAGTACTTC.

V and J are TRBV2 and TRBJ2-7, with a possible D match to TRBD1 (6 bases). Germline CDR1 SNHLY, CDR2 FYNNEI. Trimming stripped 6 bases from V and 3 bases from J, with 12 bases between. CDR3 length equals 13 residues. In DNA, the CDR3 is TGTGCCAGCAGCTCCGGACAGATCTACGAGCAGTACTTC. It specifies CASSSGQIYEQYF. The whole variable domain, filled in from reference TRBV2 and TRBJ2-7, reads EPEVTQTPSHQVTQMGQEVILRCVPISNHLYFYWYRQILGQKVEFLVSFYNNEISEKSEIFDDQFSVERPDGSNFTLKIRSTKLEDSAMYFCASSSGQIYEQYFGPGTRLTVT.

This CDR3 is CASSLPGLVVSQYF. In nucleotides, the CDR3 is TGTGCCAGCAGCTTACCGGGACTAGTCGTCTCCCAGTACTTC. The chain couples TRBV5-4 to TRBJ2-5; 8 bases agree with TRBD2. The CDR3 spans 14 residues. CDR1 is SGHNT and CDR2 is YYREEE in the germline V gene (reference sequence). Trimming at V came to 2 bases and at J to 9 bases, leaving 9 bases not matched to a gene. Variable domain in full (rest from reference TRBV5-4 and TRBJ2-5): ETGVTQSPTHLIKTRGQQVTLRCSSQSGHNTVSWYQQALGQGPQFIFQYYREEENGRGNFPPRFSGLQFPNYSSELNVNALELDDSALYLCASSLPGLVVSQYFGPGTRLLVL.